Presented here are 28 T cell receptor beta chains from one specimen sequenced in a study of CD8 T cells in ankylosing spondylitis. TCRdb recomputed calls from the 5' RACE reads with MiXCR, one row per CDR3 protein. The sample consists of about 240,000 distinct CDR3 sequences, around a tenth of them appearing once. Specimen: blood, either unsorted or a sorted T cell fraction (not recorded which). The receptors shown here come from a male donor with ankylosing spondylitis or in good health (not recorded which).

The rearrangement links TRBV12-3 or TRBV12-4 to TRBJ1-2; 7 bases are a match to TRBD1. The trim removed 5 bases at V and 11 bases at J, leaving 8 bases unmatched. The CDR3 totals 12 residues. CDR3 sequence (DNA): TGTGCCAGCAGTCCGCAGACAGGGAGATACACCTTC. Translating it yields CASSPQTGRYTF.

This clonotype appeared many times. The gene calls are TRBV5-1 and TRBJ2-3, with 9 bases lining up with TRBD2. Germline assignment: CDR1 SGHRS and CDR2 YFSETQ. Trimming took 5 bases from V and 5 from J; bases not matched to a gene: 0. The CDR3 loop spans 12 amino acids. The CDR3 DNA reads TGCGCCAGCAGGCGGGAGGGAGATACGCAGTATTTT. Translation: CASRREGDTQYF.

There are many counts of this clonotype. This chain links TRBV5-6 with TRBJ1-5; the D is unclear. CDR1 is SGHDT, CDR2 YYEEEE, per germline. The CDR3 runs 13 residues. V gave up 2 bases and J gave up 9 bases, with 12 bases separating them. The DNA of the CDR3 is TGTGCCAGCAGCTTATGGGCAGGTCCGCCCCAGCATTTT. It specifies CASSLWAGPPQHF. Full variable domain (missing parts from reference TRBV5-6 and TRBJ1-5): DAGVTQSPTHLIKTRGQQVTLRCSPKSGHDTVSWYQQALGQGPQFIFQYYEEEERQRGNFPDRFSGHQFPNYSSELNVNALLLGDSALYLCASSLWAGPPQHFGDGTRLSIL.

There are many counts of this clonotype. The chain links TRBV10-3 to TRBJ2-3; TRBD2 agrees at 11 bases. Trimming removed 3 bases from V and 0 bases from J; junction bases left unmatched: 5. CDR3 length equals 17 residues. CDR1 and CDR2 (germline): ENHRY, SYGVKD. This chain's CDR3 is CAISDVGLAESTDTQYF. The CDR3 nucleotides are TGTGCCATCAGTGATGTGGGACTAGCGGAGAGCACAGATACGCAGTATTTT.

This clonotype was counted between two and nine times. J is TRBJ2-5 and V is TRBV11-2; possibly TRBD1 or TRBD2 for D (6 bases each). The CDR3 covers 17 residues. Per germline, CDR1 SGHAT and CDR2 FQNNGV. V was shortened by 2 bases and J by 5 bases, with 21 bases between the two germline ends. The CDR3 loop is CASSLNRRGLGFETQYF. The CDR3 DNA is TGTGCCAGCAGCTTAAACCGGAGGGGGTTAGGTTTCGAGACCCAGTACTTC. The full variable domain, with the rest looked up from reference TRBV11-2 and TRBJ2-5, is EAGVAQSPRYKIIEKRQSVAFWCNPISGHATLYWYQQILGQGPKLLIQFQNNGVVDDSQLPKDRFSAERLKGVDSTLKIQPAKLEDSAVYLCASSLNRRGLGFETQYFGPGTRLLVL.

Many counts were recorded for this clonotype. DNA for the CDR3: TGCGCCAGCAGCCTACTGGGGGCAGGCACTGAAGCTTTCTTT. Residues: CASSLLGAGTEAFF. This chain links TRBV5-1 with TRBJ1-1; D may be TRBD1 (6 bases). The CDR3 covers 14 residues. Trimming left V 4 bases short and J 4 bases short, with 14 bases between. CDR1 and CDR2 (germline): SGHRS, YFSETQ. Full variable domain (remainder filled in from reference TRBV5-1 and TRBJ1-1): KAGVTQTPRYLIKTRGQQVTLSCSPISGHRSVSWYQQTPGQGLQFLFEYFSETQRNKGNFPGRFSGRQFSNSRSEMNVSTLELGDSALYLCASSLLGAGTEAFFGQGTRLTVV.

This clonotype was found many times. V gene TRBV3-1 combines with J gene TRBJ2-1, with 14 bases identical to TRBD2. Germline lookup yields CDR1 LGHDT and CDR2 YNNKEL (reference sequence). V lost 4 bases, J lost 6 bases, and 5 bases stayed unmatched. The CDR3 loop spans 16 amino acids. In nucleotides, the CDR3 is TGTGCCAGCAGCCCGGTGACTAGCGGGGGGGTCAATGAGCAGTTCTTC. It translates to CASSPVTSGGVNEQFF.

This clonotype has a handful of counts. The chain employs TRBV29-1 and TRBJ2-7; 15 bases are shared with TRBD2. Germline trimming cut 6 bases from V and 6 bases from J; bases unmatched to any gene: 3. Per the germline V gene, CDR1 is SQVTM and CDR2 is ANQGSEA. This CDR3 has 13 amino acids. As DNA, the CDR3 is TGCAGCGTCTCGGGACTAGCGGGAGGCGAGCAGTACTTC. Translated: CSVSGLAGGEQYF.

Ten or more counts support this clonotype. V and J are TRBV5-1 and TRBJ2-1; D uncertain. CDR3 size: 12 residues. The germline gives CDR1 SGHRS, CDR2 YFSETQ. The germline V and J ends were trimmed by 4 bases and 7 bases, with 9 bases remaining between them. DNA of the CDR3: TGCGCCAGCAGCAACCCTACTAATGAGCAGTTCTTC. As protein: CASSNPTNEQFF. Full variable domain (rest looked up from reference TRBV5-1 and TRBJ2-1): KAGVTQTPRYLIKTRGQQVTLSCSPISGHRSVSWYQQTPGQGLQFLFEYFSETQRNKGNFPGRFSGRQFSNSRSEMNVSTLELGDSALYLCASSNPTNEQFFGPGTRLTVL.

This clonotype was observed many times. The rearrangement links TRBV16 to TRBJ2-1; D remains ambiguous. The CDR3 runs 12 residues. Trimming removed 4 bases from V and 7 bases from J, with 8 bases in between. Germline values: CDR1 KGHSY, CDR2 FQNENV. CDR3 nucleotide sequence: TGTGCCAGCAGCCCTTCACAAAATGAGCAGTTCTTC. This codes for CASSPSQNEQFF.

V usage is TRBV7-9 and J usage is TRBJ2-1, with D unresolved. Per germline, CDR1 SEHNR and CDR2 FQNEAQ (reference sequence). The CDR3 runs to 10 residues. V was pared by 5 bases and J by 7 bases, with 3 bases between. The CDR3 bases are TGTGCCAGCAGCCAGAATGAGCAGTTCTTC. It encodes CASSQNEQFF.

In its sample, this clonotype was seen a few times. The chain uses TRBV3-1 and TRBJ1-2; a weak D match, TRBD1 (5 bases). Germline CDR1 LGHDT, CDR2 YNNKEL (reference sequence). This CDR3 comprises 13 residues. Trimming pared 4 bases from V and 5 bases from J, leaving 11 bases between. The CDR3 DNA follows: TGTGCCAGCAGCCCAACAGGAGAATATGGCTACACCTTC. Its protein product is CASSPTGEYGYTF.

This clonotype was seen more than once but under ten times. The chain is built from TRBV20-1 and TRBJ2-7; maybe TRBD2 (6 bases). The CDR3 is 14 amino acids. Germline assignment: CDR1 DFQATT and CDR2 SNEGSKA (reference sequence). Trimming cost V 0 bases and J 7 bases, with 16 bases left between them. Here the CDR3 reads CSARDSREVREQYF. DNA of the CDR3: TGCAGTGCTAGAGATTCGAGGGAGGTGCGGGAGCAGTACTTC.

This clonotype has a count of ten or more. The genes are TRBV5-6 and TRBJ2-1, with a tentative D call TRBD1 (6 bases). Germline V gene lookup returns CDR1 SGHDT and CDR2 YYEEEE. Trimming left V 4 bases short and J 0 bases short, with 29 bases between. This CDR3 has 21 residues. The CDR3 DNA is TGTGCCAGCAGCACATTCACCGGGACAAGCATAGCTCCGAGCTCCTACAATGAGCAGTTCTTC. Its protein product is CASSTFTGTSIAPSSYNEQFF.

This clonotype was seen many times. The chain uses TRBV5-1 and TRBJ2-2; 15 positions agree with TRBD2. V was clipped by 4 bases and J by 1 base; unmatched bases: 5. This CDR3 comprises 18 residues. Germline loops: CDR1 SGHRS, CDR2 YFSETQ. This CDR3 is CASSTTGLAGGNTGELFF. The CDR3 coding sequence is TGCGCCAGCAGCACCACGGGACTAGCGGGAGGGAACACCGGGGAGCTGTTTTTT.

This clonotype was recorded many times. V is TRBV12-3 or TRBV12-4 and J is TRBJ2-7; no clear D gene. The CDR3 covers 11 residues. V was clipped by 4 bases and J by 4 bases, with 5 bases between them. The CDR3 DNA reads TGTGCCAGCAGTTATGGGTACGAGCAGTACTTC. Its translation: CASSYGYEQYF.

Regarding this clonotype: Given a much more abundant clone one base away, this may be a read error. J is TRBJ1-1 and V is TRBV5-1; possibly TRBD1 for D (6 bases). This CDR3 comprises 17 residues. CDR1 is SGHRS and CDR2 is YFSETQ in the germline V gene. V was cut by 1 base and J by 3 bases, with 19 bases left in between. This chain's CDR3 is CASSLWPAGVGDTEAFF. CDR3 nucleotide sequence: TGCGCCAGCAGCTTGTGGCCGGCAGGGGTCGGGGACACTGAAGCTTTCTTT.

The rearrangement links TRBV7-9 to TRBJ1-1; D remains unclear. This CDR3 region has 12 residues. CDR1 and CDR2 from the germline V gene are SEHNR and FQNEAQ (reference sequence). V was shortened by 3 bases and J by 6 bases, with 8 bases between the two germline ends. CDR3 sequence reads: CASSLGASEAFF. The CDR3 DNA sequence: TGTGCCAGCAGCTTGGGAGCATCTGAAGCTTTCTTT.

This clonotype was seen many times. The chain links TRBV5-1 to TRBJ2-7; 7 bases match TRBD1. Germline CDR1 is SGHRS and CDR2 is YFSETQ. After removal of 4 bases from V and 5 bases from J, the junction contained 6 bases not matched to a gene. This CDR3 has 13 residues. CDR3 loop: CASSTTTGNEQYF. CDR3 in DNA: TGCGCCAGCAGCACTACGACAGGGAACGAGCAGTACTTC.

This clonotype has a count of ten or more. The chain has TRBV20-1 and TRBJ1-4; 7 bases map to TRBD1. The germline V gene encodes CDR1 DFQATT and CDR2 SNEGSKA (reference sequence). The CDR3 is 14 residues long. V lost 6 bases to trimming and J lost 5 bases; unmatched junction nucleotides: 9. The CDR3 coding sequence is TGCAGTGCCCTAGCGGGGACAGTAAATGAAAAACTGTTTTTT. Its protein product is CSALAGTVNEKLFF.

This clonotype was recorded at least ten times. CDR3: CAISAGSGYTF. The DNA of the CDR3 is TGTGCCATCAGTGCTGGGTCTGGCTACACCTTC. The chain links TRBV10-3 to TRBJ1-2; D ambiguous. V was shortened by 4 bases and J by 7 bases, with 7 bases between the two germline ends. Per the germline V gene, CDR1 is ENHRY and CDR2 is SYGVKD. The length of the CDR3 is 11 residues.

This rearrangement joins TRBV12-3 or TRBV12-4 to TRBJ2-3; D might be TRBD2 (6 bases). The CDR3 has 14 residues. Trimming pared 10 bases from V and 0 bases from J, leaving 14 bases between. The chain's CDR3 is CATAVAGSTDTQYF. The CDR3 nucleotides read TGTGCCACGGCAGTCGCGGGGAGCACAGATACGCAGTATTTT.

The rearrangement joins TRBV7-6 to TRBJ1-5; maybe TRBD1 (6 bases). The CDR3 length is 17 residues. Germline CDR1 SGHVS, CDR2 FNYEAQ. Trimming shortened V by 0 bases and J by 0 bases, and 12 bases separated the two germline ends. Here the CDR3 DNA reads TGTGCCAGCAGCTTAGCCTGGACAGAGTTTAGCAATCAGCCCCAGCATTTT. Protein: CASSLAWTEFSNQPQHF.

For this clonotype: A read error may account for a junction end that differs from germline. The chain recombines TRBV7-9 with TRBJ2-3; TRBD1 aligns across 8 bases. The length of the CDR3 is 17 residues. Per germline, CDR1 SEHNR and CDR2 FQNEAQ (reference sequence). In DNA, the CDR3 is TGTGCCAGCAGCCCCGATGTCGGACAGGGAGATTCGGATACGCAATATTTT. This translates into CASSPDVGQGDSDTQYF.

This clonotype came up a few times. The chain uses TRBV15 and TRBJ2-3; maybe TRBD1 (6 bases). Germline loops: CDR1 LNHNV, CDR2 YYDKDF (reference sequence). V gave up 4 bases and J gave up 1 base, with 6 bases separating them. This CDR3 region has 13 residues. In DNA, the CDR3 is TGTGCCACCAGCAAGGGGGGCACAGATACGCAGTATTTT. This codes for CATSKGGTDTQYF.

This clonotype appeared many times. The V gene is TRBV21-1, the J gene TRBJ2-3. TRBV21-1 is deemed a pseudogene. The CDR3 length is 13 residues. The CDR3 protein is CASSKVGRNTQYF. DNA for the CDR3: TGTGCCAGCAGCAAAGTGGGTCGGAATACGCAGTATTTT.

A word on this clonotype: A much larger clone differs by one base, so this may be a read error. The DNA of the CDR3 is TGTGCCAGCAGCGTAATGTGGGAGAGGTCGGGCGAGCAGTACTTC. This encodes CASSVMWERSGEQYF. The chain carries TRBV9 and TRBJ2-7, with D tentatively TRBD2 (5 bases). CDR1 is SGDLS, CDR2 YYNGEE, per germline. This CDR3 region has 15 residues. Trimming removed 1 base at V and 6 bases at J, with 17 bases between. The full variable domain, its missing parts supplied by reference TRBV9 and TRBJ2-7, is DSGVTQTPKHLITATGQRVTLRCSPRSGDLSVYWYQQSLDQGLQFLIQYYNGEERAKGNILERFSAQQFPDLHSELNLSSLELGDSALYFCASSVMWERSGEQYFGPGTRLTVT.

About this clonotype: A single base separates this from a much larger clone, so it may be a read error. The rearrangement uses TRBV10-1 and TRBJ2-1; 9 positions agree with TRBD1. Germline V gene sequence: CDR1 WNHNN, CDR2 SYGVQD (reference sequence). With V trimmed by 10 bases and J by 8 bases, 18 bases remained unmatched. There are 16 residues in the CDR3. The CDR3 region has the DNA TGCGCCAACGTCGGGGACAGGGAGGTTATCGACCATGAGCAGTTCTTC. Translating gives CANVGDREVIDHEQFF.